This TCR beta chain was found in a study of early T cells in non-severe SARS-CoV-2 infection. For the study at large: Sequencing used unsorted whole-blood bulk RNA, so chains lack pairing. Findings and limits, study-wide: The study's VDJdb matching favored anti-spike CD8 responses and missed private and CD4 specificities.

This clonotype was detected ten times or more. The antigen remains undetermined. TCRdb reprocessed the 5' RACE reads with MiXCR, giving one entry per CDR3 protein. The repertoire holds 50,000 to 80,000 distinct CDR3 sequences, with around 4.9% as singletons. The sequenced material came from whole blood. The clonotype was recovered from an adult who was a healthcare worker with PCR-confirmed SARS-CoV-2 infection or an uninfected control (not recorded which).

The CDR3 sequence is CASSPRRLPQETQYF. DNA of the CDR3: TGTGCCAGCAGCCCGAGAAGGCTACCCCAAGAGACCCAGTACTTC. The chain carries TRBV7-6 and TRBJ2-5; D unclear. V was shortened by 5 bases and J by 1 base, with 14 bases between the two germline ends. In germline, CDR1 is SGHVS, CDR2 FNYEAQ. The CDR3 has 15 residues.